The rows below give T cell receptor beta chains drawn from one sample of a study of T cells in Graves' hyperthyroidism and ophthalmopathy. TCRdb passed the multiplex PCR reads through MiXCR, listing each CDR3 protein once. Among about 690,000 distinct CDR3 sequences listed, 17% were seen once. The sample was blood. These receptors were collected from a man between 50 and 59 years old with Graves' hyperthyroidism. CDR3s include the opening cysteine and the closing phenylalanine or tryptophan. D genes are given only for firm matches. Clone size is given for some rows only: seen once, a few or many times, or a class if the clone is expanded.

V: TRBV6-1; size: many; D: .; J: TRBJ2-7; CDR3: CASSLDSINYEQYF; DNA: TGTGCCAGCAGTCTGGACAGCATTAACTACGAGCAGTACTTC
V: TRBV12-3/TRBV12-4; size: many; D: .; J: TRBJ2-7; CDR3: CASSFAWSRAYEQYF; DNA: TGTGCCAGCAGTTTTGCATGGTCTCGGGCTTACGAGCAGTACTTC
V: TRBV10-2; size: .; D: .; J: TRBJ1-2; CDR3: CASSDHSKNRETNYGYTF; DNA: TGCGCCAGCAGTGACCACTCCAAGAACAGGGAAACTAACTATGGCTACACCTTC
V: TRBV19; size: many; D: TRBD2; J: TRBJ2-1; CDR3: CASRRRAGMGLSGINEQFF; DNA: TGTGCCAGCCGCAGGCGGGCAGGGATGGGACTAAGCGGAATCAATGAGCAGTTCTTC
V: TRBV28; size: many; D: .; J: TRBJ2-6; CDR3: CASSSPTSGANVLTF; DNA: TGTGCCAGCAGTTCTCCAACATCTGGGGCCAACGTCCTGACTTTC
V: TRBV11-2; size: many; D: TRBD1; J: TRBJ2-3; CDR3: CASSLGTGNTDTQYF; DNA: TGTGCCAGCAGCTTAGGGACAGGGAACACAGATACGCAGTATTTT
V: TRBV25-1; size: few; D: .; J: TRBJ2-5; CDR3: CASSESQLQETQYF; DNA: TGTGCCAGCAGTGAATCCCAGCTACAAGAGACCCAGTACTTC
V: TRBV28; size: many; D: .; J: TRBJ2-7; CDR3: CASSLGGQGGIHEQYF; DNA: TGTGCCAGCAGTTTAGGAGGTCAGGGCGGAATCCACGAGCAGTACTTC
V: TRBV9; size: many; D: TRBD1; J: TRBJ1-1; CDR3: CASSVARDSRTEAFF; DNA: TGTGCCAGCAGCGTAGCGCGGGACAGTAGGACTGAAGCTTTCTTT
V: TRBV10-1; size: few; D: TRBD2; J: TRBJ2-3; CDR3: CASSESGSGGADTQYF; DNA: TGCGCCAGCAGTGAGTCTGGTTCGGGAGGGGCAGATACGCAGTATTTT
V: TRBV20-1; size: many; D: TRBD2; J: TRBJ2-7; CDR3: CSARQREGYEQYF; DNA: TGCAGTGCTCGACAGCGGGAGGGCTACGAGCAGTACTTC
V: TRBV10-3; size: few; D: .; J: TRBJ2-3; CDR3: CAISDQLSTDTQYF; DNA: TGTGCCATCAGTGATCAGTTAAGCACAGATACGCAGTATTTT
V: TRBV28; size: many; D: TRBD1; J: TRBJ1-2; CDR3: CASSSFPGQGGYGYTF; DNA: TGTGCCAGCAGTTCATTTCCGGGACAGGGTGGCTATGGCTACACCTTC
V: TRBV20-1; size: .; D: TRBD2; J: TRBJ2-1; CDR3: CSARAGMGLAELQFF; DNA: TGCAGTGCTAGAGCTGGTATGGGACTAGCGGAGCTGCAGTTCTTC
V: TRBV28; size: many; D: TRBD2; J: TRBJ2-5; CDR3: CASSSRRLAGAETQYF; DNA: TGTGCCAGCAGTTCACGCCGACTAGCGGGAGCAGAGACCCAGTACTTC
V: TRBV20-1; size: .; D: .; J: TRBJ2-7; CDR3: CSASDGTGNGDEQYF; DNA: TGCAGTGCTAGTGATGGGACGGGAAACGGCGACGAGCAGTACTTC
V: TRBV11-3; size: .; D: TRBD1; J: TRBJ1-5; CDR3: CASSPGTSGTGGQPQHF; DNA: TGTGCCAGCAGCCCCGGGACTAGCGGGACAGGGGGTCAGCCCCAGCATTTT
V: TRBV7-3; size: many; D: TRBD2; J: TRBJ2-5; CDR3: CASSLGTSGSVWYF; DNA: TGTGCCAGCAGCTTAGGGACTAGCGGGAGTGTATGGTACTTC
V: TRBV7-9; size: few; D: TRBD1; J: TRBJ2-7; CDR3: CASSKTGGHEQYF; DNA: TGTGCCAGCAGTAAGACAGGGGGGCACGAGCAGTACTTC
V: TRBV2; size: many; D: .; J: TRBJ2-3; CDR3: CASTFFSRDPPTDTQYF; DNA: TGTGCCAGCACCTTCTTTTCCAGGGACCCCCCCACAGATACGCAGTATTTT
V: TRBV4-3; size: .; D: .; J: TRBJ1-1; CDR3: CASSLWRPGLGETEALF; DNA: TGCGCCAGCAGCTTATGGAGACCGGGACTAGGGGAAACTGAAGCTTTATTT
V: TRBV5-1; size: once; D: TRBD1; J: TRBJ1-3; CDR3: CASSLPTGTPSSGNTIYF; DNA: TGCGCCAGCAGCTTACCGACAGGGACCCCAAGCTCTGGAAACACCATATATTTT
V: TRBV2; size: many; D: .; J: TRBJ2-5; CDR3: CASSGKDARQETQYF; DNA: TGTGCCAGCAGTGGTAAGGACGCCAGACAAGAGACCCAGTACTTC
V: TRBV12-3/TRBV12-4; size: many; D: .; J: TRBJ2-7; CDR3: CASSLTQRPEQYF; DNA: TGTGCCAGCAGTTTAACCCAACGCCCCGAGCAGTACTTC
V: TRBV3-1; size: few; D: TRBD1; J: TRBJ2-7; CDR3: CASSLSGWETGGDEQYF; DNA: TGTGCCAGCAGCCTGTCAGGGTGGGAGACAGGGGGAGACGAGCAGTACTTC
V: TRBV6-1; size: few; D: TRBD1; J: TRBJ1-1; CDR3: CASSSEGAKGNTEAFF; DNA: TGTGCCAGCAGTTCCGAGGGGGCGAAGGGGAACACTGAAGCTTTCTTT
V: TRBV28; size: many; D: .; J: TRBJ2-1; CDR3: CASSAGFYSYNEQFF; DNA: TGTGCCAGCAGCGCGGGGTTTTACTCCTACAATGAGCAGTTCTTC
V: TRBV3-1; size: .; D: .; J: TRBJ1-4; CDR3: CASSQQVRTLATNEKLFF; DNA: TGTGCCAGCAGCCAACAAGTAAGGACACTAGCAACTAATGAAAAACTGTTTTTT
V: TRBV30; size: many; D: .; J: TRBJ1-1; CDR3: CAWADGVNTEAFF; DNA: TGTGCCTGGGCGGACGGAGTGAACACTGAAGCTTTCTTT
V: TRBV6-2/TRBV6-3; size: few; D: TRBD2; J: TRBJ2-3; CDR3: CASSLLAGGVDTQYF; DNA: TGTGCCAGCAGTCTACTAGCGGGAGGGGTAGATACGCAGTATTTT
V: TRBV20-1; size: .; D: .; J: TRBJ2-5; CDR3: CSATSHSGLSTETQYF; DNA: TGCAGTGCTACTAGCCATTCGGGACTTAGTACGGAGACCCAGTACTTC
V: TRBV6-5; size: many; D: .; J: TRBJ2-1; CDR3: CASSYGNRDSYNEQFF; DNA: TGTGCCAGCAGTTATGGCAACAGGGACTCCTACAATGAGCAGTTCTTC
V: TRBV9; size: .; D: .; J: TRBJ2-5; CDR3: CASSVAGQGETQYF; DNA: TGTGCCAGCAGCGTAGCCGGGCAGGGGGAGACCCAGTACTTC
V: TRBV28; size: .; D: TRBD1; J: TRBJ1-3; CDR3: CASNRGLIYTIYF; DNA: TGTGCCAGCAACAGGGGCTTGATCTACACCATATATTTT
V: TRBV7-9; size: many; D: TRBD2; J: TRBJ2-5; CDR3: CASSIRPGTSGRGVVETQYF; DNA: TGTGCCAGCAGCATCCGCCCCGGGACTAGCGGGAGAGGAGTGGTAGAGACCCAGTACTTC
V: TRBV29-1; size: few; D: .; J: TRBJ2-7; CDR3: CSVVIPSKAEQYF; DNA: TGCAGCGTTGTAATCCCGAGCAAGGCCGAGCAGTACTTC
V: TRBV12-3/TRBV12-4; size: few; D: .; J: TRBJ2-7; CDR3: CASSPQKGPYEQYF; DNA: TGTGCCAGCAGTCCCCAGAAGGGTCCCTACGAGCAGTACTTC
V: TRBV28; size: many; D: .; J: TRBJ1-1; CDR3: CASSAIRRETEAFF; DNA: TGTGCCAGCAGTGCCATTAGGAGGGAAACTGAAGCTTTCTTT
V: TRBV19; size: many; D: TRBD2; J: TRBJ2-1; CDR3: CASSLSSFAGGGYNEQFF; DNA: TGTGCCAGTAGTCTATCCTCTTTCGCGGGAGGGGGGTACAATGAGCAGTTCTTC
V: TRBV2; size: few; D: .; J: TRBJ2-1; CDR3: CASTRLSGLYNEQFF; DNA: TGTGCCAGTACCCGTCTTAGCGGCCTATACAATGAGCAGTTCTTC
V: TRBV9; size: many; D: TRBD1; J: TRBJ1-1; CDR3: CASGDRENTEAFF; DNA: TGTGCCAGCGGGGACAGGGAAAACACTGAAGCTTTCTTT
V: TRBV28; size: many; D: TRBD2; J: TRBJ2-3; CDR3: CASSLLVGREADTQYF; DNA: TGTGCCAGCAGTTTATTAGTCGGGAGGGAGGCAGATACGCAGTATTTT
V: TRBV7-8; size: many; D: .; J: TRBJ2-7; CDR3: CASSKGQGNNEQYF; DNA: TGTGCCAGCTCTAAGGGGCAGGGTAATAACGAGCAGTACTTC
V: TRBV4-3; size: .; D: TRBD2; J: TRBJ2-1; CDR3: CASSQVAGGPNEQFF; DNA: TGCGCCAGCAGCCAAGTGGCGGGAGGGCCAAATGAGCAGTTCTTC
V: TRBV7-2; size: many; D: .; J: TRBJ2-1; CDR3: CASSLLSRSSYNEQFF; DNA: TGTGCCAGCAGCTTGTTGAGTCGGAGCTCCTACAATGAGCAGTTCTTC
V: TRBV2; size: many; D: .; J: TRBJ2-2; CDR3: CASSVGTGELFF; DNA: TGTGCCAGCAGTGTAGGCACCGGGGAGCTGTTTTTT
V: TRBV19; size: many; D: .; J: TRBJ2-1; CDR3: CASTDFFNEQFF; DNA: TGTGCCAGTACAGACTTCTTCAATGAGCAGTTCTTC
V: TRBV6-5; size: .; D: .; J: TRBJ1-2; CDR3: CASSYRLDKTYGYTF; DNA: TGTGCCAGCAGTTACCGTCTCGACAAGACGTATGGCTACACCTTC
V: TRBV6-2/TRBV6-3; size: many; D: .; J: TRBJ1-1; CDR3: CASSYSVGNTEAFF; DNA: TGTGCCAGCAGTTACAGCGTTGGGAACACTGAAGCTTTCTTT
V: TRBV6-2/TRBV6-3; size: many; D: .; J: TRBJ1-5; CDR3: CASSDGPNSNQPQHF; DNA: TGTGCCAGCAGTGACGGACCCAATAGCAATCAGCCCCAGCATTTT
V: TRBV7-9; size: .; D: TRBD2; J: TRBJ2-3; CDR3: CASSLGSGRGTDTQYF; DNA: TGTGCCAGCAGCTTAGGGAGCGGGAGGGGCACAGATACGCAGTATTTT
V: TRBV7-2; size: .; D: .; J: TRBJ2-5; CDR3: CASSTRQKLETQYF; DNA: TGTGCCAGCAGCACCCGACAGAAGTTGGAGACCCAGTACTTC
V: TRBV7-6; size: .; D: TRBD2; J: TRBJ2-7; CDR3: CAIALAGEQYF; DNA: TGTGCCATAGCACTAGCGGGGGAGCAGTACTTC
V: TRBV28; size: .; D: .; J: TRBJ1-5; CDR3: CASSYSTGTQHF; DNA: TGTGCCAGCAGTTACTCGACAGGCACCCAGCATTTT
V: TRBV19; size: few; D: .; J: TRBJ2-5; CDR3: CASSIDRWKTQYF; DNA: TGTGCCAGTAGTATAGATCGGTGGAAGACCCAGTACTTC
V: TRBV20-1; size: many; D: .; J: TRBJ2-2; CDR3: CSAPDNANTGELFF; DNA: TGCAGTGCACCGGACAACGCGAACACCGGGGAGCTGTTTTTT
V: TRBV5-1; size: .; D: .; J: TRBJ2-1; CDR3: CASSSLTGDNEQFF; DNA: TGCGCCAGCAGCAGCCTAACGGGAGACAATGAGCAGTTCTTC